The 21 T cell receptor beta chains below all came from one sample that was sequenced in a study of OX40 agonist ivuxolimab in advanced cancers. Here immunoSEQ multiplex PCR was the method, and the copy in TCRdb shows in-frame clones only, minus some. In the table there are 30,000 to 40,000 clones, roughly 81% of which are singletons. The material was CD4+ or CD8+ T cells sorted from blood, obtained in a trial of the OX40 agonist ivuxolimab. These receptors all stem from an adult with an advanced solid tumor such as melanoma, head and neck, liver or kidney cancer.

This clone was picked up one time. The chain links TRBV7-2 to TRBJ2-1, with TRBD2 matching over 9 bases. This CDR3 has 15 residues. After removal of 5 bases from V and 5 bases from J, the junction contained 7 bases not matched to a gene. Germline V gene sequence: CDR1 SGHTA, CDR2 FQGNSA. The CDR3 DNA is TGTGCCAGCAGCCTGCTCGCGGGAGGGAACAATGAGCAGTTCTTC. Encoded protein: CASSLLAGGNNEQFF.

The chain uses TRBV5-8 and TRBJ1-1, with D uncertain. The germline V and J ends were trimmed by 1 base and 4 bases, with 5 bases remaining between them. The CDR3 is 12 residues long. The V gene's germline CDR1 is SGHTS and CDR2 YDEGEE. DNA for the CDR3: TGTGCCAGCAGCTTGTGGCTCACTGAAGCTTTCTTT. Encoded protein: CASSLWLTEAFF.

The rearrangement links TRBV6-5 to TRBJ2-5; D not resolved. The CDR3 loop spans 12 amino acids. V was pared by 6 bases and J by 7 bases, with 12 bases between. CDR1 is MNHEY and CDR2 is SVGAGI in the germline V gene. CDR3 region: CASSTLKGTQYF. Here the CDR3 DNA reads TGTGCCAGCAGCACCCTTAAGGGGACCCAGTACTTC.

The chain couples TRBV18 to TRBJ2-6; unclear D gene. Germline V gives CDR1 KGHSH, CDR2 LQKENI. The CDR3 contains 17 residues. V dropped 4 bases and J dropped 0 bases, with 13 bases sitting between them. The CDR3: CASSLQASGSGANVLTF. CDR3 sequence (DNA): TGTGCCAGCTCACTGCAGGCCTCCGGCTCTGGGGCCAACGTCCTGACTTTC.

The genes are TRBV6-5 and TRBJ2-1; TRBD1 aligns across 10 bases. Germline assignment: CDR1 MNHEY and CDR2 SVGAGI. With 6 bases clipped from V and 4 bases from J, the junction kept 6 bases outside the gene matches. This CDR3 has 15 amino acids. The CDR3 coding sequence is TGTGCCAGCAGCCGAGGACAGGGGGGTTACAATGAGCAGTTCTTC. Amino acid sequence: CASSRGQGGYNEQFF.

The chain joins TRBV4-1 to TRBJ1-6; weak D call: TRBD1 (6 bases). There are 14 residues in the CDR3. The germline CDR1 and CDR2 sequences are MGHRA and YSYEKL. Between the trimmed V and J ends, which lost 5 bases and 6 bases, there was a span of 11 bases. The CDR3 DNA reads as TGCGCCAGCAGCTCCAGACAGGCTAATTCACCCCTCCACTTT. Residues: CASSSRQANSPLHF.

The V and J genes are TRBV27 and TRBJ2-1; D is undetermined. V lost 6 bases and J 10 bases, leaving 13 bases between the germline ends. The length of the CDR3 is 12 residues. Germline loops: CDR1 MNHEY, CDR2 SMNVEV (reference sequence). The CDR3 region has the DNA TGTGCCAGCAGGAGATCAGCAGGCGAGCAGTTCTTC. It translates to CASRRSAGEQFF.

This clone was seen once. The rearrangement joins TRBV28 to TRBJ2-4; D ambiguous. Trimming removed 7 bases at V and 8 bases at J, with 12 bases between. Germline-derived CDR1 and CDR2 are MDHEN and SYDVKM. This CDR3 is 12 amino acids long. CDR3 protein: CASMARRDIQYF. The CDR3 bases are TGTGCCAGCATGGCCAGAAGGGACATTCAGTACTTC.

A few counts support this clone. The chain recombines TRBV28 with TRBJ1-2; D is perhaps TRBD1 (5 bases). This CDR3 comprises 12 residues. CDR1 and CDR2 (germline): MDHEN, SYDVKM. With 3 bases removed from V and 4 bases from J, the gap between germline ends came to 6 bases. The CDR3: CASSFGGYGYTF. CDR3 nucleotide sequence: TGTGCCAGCAGTTTCGGGGGCTATGGCTACACCTTC.

The CDR3 loop is CATIGVGDQETQYF. In DNA form, the CDR3 reads TGTGCCACCATAGGAGTAGGGGACCAAGAGACCCAGTACTTC. The chain has TRBV2 and TRBJ2-5, with a weak D call TRBD1 (5 bases). V lost 10 bases, J lost 0 bases, and 15 bases lay in between. Per the germline V gene, CDR1 is SNHLY and CDR2 is FYNNEI. This CDR3 comprises 14 residues.

The chain has TRBV6-6 and TRBJ2-7; weak D call: TRBD2 (7 bases). This CDR3 has 14 residues. V lost 2 bases and J lost 4, with 12 bases in between. The germline V gene encodes CDR1 MNHNY and CDR2 SVGAGI (reference sequence). CDR3 DNA: TGTGCCAGCAGTTACGAGGGGGGGTTATACGAGCAGTACTTC. Amino acids: CASSYEGGLYEQYF.

The chain combines TRBV28 with TRBJ2-7; D gene unclear. The CDR3 runs 13 residues. Trimming removed 10 bases at V and 2 bases at J, with 15 bases between. CDR1 MDHEN and CDR2 SYDVKM come from the germline V gene. The CDR3 loop is CATGRHYPYEQYF. The CDR3 DNA reads TGTGCCACCGGGCGGCACTACCCCTACGAGCAGTACTTC.

J is TRBJ2-2 and V is TRBV9; 9 positions match TRBD2. V lost 1 base and J lost 5; bases outside the gene matches: 3. This CDR3 comprises 15 residues. Germline assignment: CDR1 SGDLS and CDR2 YYNGEE. In DNA, the CDR3 is TGTGCCAGCAGCGTAAGCGGGGGGTTTACCGGGGAGCTGTTTTTT. It is translated as CASSVSGGFTGELFF.

V is TRBV7-3 and J is TRBJ2-2; D gene ambiguous. V lost 1 base to trimming and J lost 4 bases, with 7 bases between them. This CDR3 comprises 14 residues. Germline values: CDR1 SGHTA, CDR2 FQGTGA. The CDR3 DNA reads as TGTGCCAGCAGCTTAATTCTCGGCACCGGGGAGCTGTTTTTT. It encodes CASSLILGTGELFF.

This rearrangement joins TRBV7-5 to TRBJ1-1; the table's TRBD1 call for D was not verified on the DNA. TRBV7-5 is described as a pseudogene. CDR3 length: 18 residues. The CDR3 sequence is CVRGRAMGHGQGGEEAFF. Here the CDR3 DNA reads TGTGTCAGAGGACGCGCAATGGGGCACGGACAGGGGGGAGAAGAAGCTTTCTTT.

In regard to this clone: The same CDR3 is also encoded by other DNA sequences in this sample. The rearrangement links TRBV18 to TRBJ1-4; TRBD1 aligns across 7 bases. The CDR3 has 14 residues. The germline CDR1 and CDR2 sequences are KGHSH and LQKENI. The V segment lost 3 bases and the J segment 7 bases; nucleotides outside the gene matches: 5. CDR3 sequence (DNA): TGTGCCAGCTCACCCCGACAGGGTGGTGAAAAACTGTTTTTT. Its protein product is CASSPRQGGEKLFF. Full variable domain (remainder filled in from reference TRBV18 and TRBJ1-4): NAGVMQNPRHLVRRRGQEARLRCSPMKGHSHVYWYRQLPEEGLKFMVYLQKENIIDESGMPKERFSAEFPKEGPSILRIQQVVRGDSAAYFCASSPRQGGEKLFFGSGTQLSVL.

The chain's CDR3 is CASSEASRGLREKLFF. CDR3 in DNA: TGTGCCAGCAGTGAAGCTTCCCGGGGGCTGCGCGAAAAACTGTTTTTT. The chain combines TRBV6-1 with TRBJ1-4; a weak D match, TRBD1 (6 bases). The CDR3 has 16 amino acids. V lost 0 bases, J lost 8 bases, and 16 bases lay in between. Germline V CDR1 and CDR2: MNHNS, SASEGT.

CDR3 region: CASSHVTKPAFF. The CDR3 nucleotides read TGCGCCAGCAGCCACGTAACAAAACCAGCTTTCTTT. This chain uses TRBV4-1 with TRBJ1-1; D unresolved. V was shortened by 3 bases and J by 10 bases, with 12 bases between the two germline ends. Germline V CDR1 and CDR2: MGHRA, YSYEKL. The CDR3 spans 12 residues.

V gene TRBV29-1 combines with J gene TRBJ2-7, with a weak D call TRBD2 (6 bases). The germline CDR1 and CDR2 sequences are SQVTM and ANQGSEA. The CDR3 length is 15 residues. V lost 4 bases and J lost 0, with 16 bases in between. The CDR3 region is CSVVRERAFSYEQYF. The CDR3 coding sequence is TGCAGCGTTGTTCGTGAGCGGGCTTTCTCCTACGAGCAGTACTTC.

This chain connects TRBV5-1 to TRBJ2-7; 12 positions match TRBD1. After removal of 4 bases from V and 4 bases from J, the junction contained 3 bases not matched to a gene. CDR3 length: 14 residues. Germline loops: CDR1 SGHRS, CDR2 YFSETQ. CDR3 DNA: TGCGCCAGCAGCGGGACAGGGGGCCTTTACGAGCAGTACTTC. This gives the protein CASSGTGGLYEQYF.

The chain has TRBV6-5 and TRBJ2-5, with D perhaps given as TRBD1 or TRBD2 (5 bases each). The CDR3 spans 12 residues. Germline values: CDR1 MNHEY, CDR2 SVGAGI. Trimming left V 2 bases short and J 4 bases short, with 5 bases between. For the CDR3, the DNA is TGTGCCAGCAGTTACGGGGGAGAGACCCAGTACTTC. This gives the protein CASSYGGETQYF.